This T cell receptor (beta chain) was sequenced for a study of T-cell memory formation after mild COVID-19. TCRdb independently ran MiXCR on the 5' RACE reads; one entry per CDR3 protein. The repertoire holds around 80,000 distinct CDR3 sequences, roughly 14% seen once, with 30% to 35% in the top ten. V was cut by 5 bases and J by 5 bases, with 16 bases left in between. Germline values: CDR1 MNHEY, CDR2 SVGAGI. This CDR3 region has 14 residues. This chain links TRBV6-5 with TRBJ2-7; D might be TRBD1 (8 bases). The receptor was derived from an adult woman who had mild COVID-19 (a few samples of this study predate the infection). Cell type and time point are not known. Sequencing was done on a sample of PBMCs or a T cell subset sorted from them (not recorded which). The CDR3 protein is CASSIGQGGNEQYF. The CDR3, as DNA: TGTGCCAGCAGTATAGGACAGGGAGGGAACGAGCAGTACTTC.